This is a list of T cell receptor beta chains from one sample in a study of identifying expanded T cells in peripheral blood. The table came from immunoSEQ multiplex PCR; TCRdb's copy has only in-frame clones and leaves some out. Here the sample spans 60,000 to 65,000 clones, around 81% being singletons. Sequencing input: blood. Source of these receptors: a person aged 18 to 70 in good health. Each CDR3 is given with its conserved first and last residue. A D gene is named only where the DNA matches it firmly. Expanded clones are given a class, and other clones once, few, many or no size at all.

TRBV5-1	TRBJ1-2	NA	NA	TGCGCCAGCAGCTTGGAATGGCAGGAGCCCTACACCTTC	CASSLEWQEPYTF
TRBV7-9	TRBJ2-3	NA	NA	TGTGCCAGCAGCTTATGGGGGAGGTTACCAGATACGCAGTATTTT	CASSLWGRLPDTQYF
TRBV7-2	TRBJ2-2	TRBD2	NA	TGTGCCAGCAGCTTTGACGGGGGGGCCGTGAGCGGGGAGCTGTTTTTT	CASSFDGGAVSGELFF
TRBV6-1	TRBJ2-7	NA	NA	TGTGCCACCTTACAGGGCGCGTCCTACGAGCAGTACTTC	CATLQGASYEQYF
TRBV6-5	TRBJ1-2	NA	NA	TGTGCCAGCAGTACCACAGGAGACTATGGCTACACCTTC	CASSTTGDYGYTF
TRBV4-3	TRBJ2-3	NA	few	TGCGCCAGCAGCCAAGAATTCGGGGGACGAGGGGCAGGGAGGACAGATACGCAGTATTTT	CASSQEFGGRGAGRTDTQYF
TRBV4-2	TRBJ2-1	NA	NA	TGTGCCAGCAGCCAAGATCAAGGAGCGGACGGGGACAATGAGCAGTTCTTC	CASSQDQGADGDNEQFF
TRBV6-1	TRBJ1-2	NA	NA	TGTGCCAGCAGTCCCCATAGTGGGGAACCCTATGGCTACACCTTC	CASSPHSGEPYGYTF
TRBV29-1	TRBJ2-7	NA	once	TGCAGCGTTGGGTATACCCCCTACGAGCAGTACTTC	CSVGYTPYEQYF
TRBV2	TRBJ1-1	NA	NA	TGTGCCAGCAGTGGACAGGCGGAAAGCACTGAAGCTTTCTTT	CASSGQAESTEAFF
TRBV7-3	TRBJ2-1	NA	NA	TGTGCCAGCAGCCCGGGACTTGACAATGAGCAGTTCTTC	CASSPGLDNEQFF
TRBV5-1	TRBJ2-3	TRBD1	few	TGCGCCAGCAGCTTGGTCTTCGACAGGGTTGTCACAGATACGCAGTATTTT	CASSLVFDRVVTDTQYF
TRBV7-9	TRBJ2-7	NA	NA	TGTGCCAGCAGCGAGGGGGTGGAGGGGGGAGAGCAGTACTTC	CASSEGVEGGEQYF
TRBV19	TRBJ2-3	TRBD2	NA	TGTGCCAGTAGCCAAGGACTAGCGGGCACAGATACGCAGTATTTT	CASSQGLAGTDTQYF
TRBV5-1	TRBJ1-2	NA	NA	TGCGCCAGCAGCTTCGACACTAACTATGGCTACACCTTC	CASSFDTNYGYTF
TRBV9	TRBJ2-5	NA	NA	TGTGCCAGCAGCTCGGTGGGGGGAGAGACCCAGTACTTC	CASSSVGGETQYF
TRBV19	TRBJ2-7	NA	few	TGTGCCAGTAGTCTCTATTCCAATGACAGGAGCCTTTACGAGCAGTACTTC	CASSLYSNDRSLYEQYF